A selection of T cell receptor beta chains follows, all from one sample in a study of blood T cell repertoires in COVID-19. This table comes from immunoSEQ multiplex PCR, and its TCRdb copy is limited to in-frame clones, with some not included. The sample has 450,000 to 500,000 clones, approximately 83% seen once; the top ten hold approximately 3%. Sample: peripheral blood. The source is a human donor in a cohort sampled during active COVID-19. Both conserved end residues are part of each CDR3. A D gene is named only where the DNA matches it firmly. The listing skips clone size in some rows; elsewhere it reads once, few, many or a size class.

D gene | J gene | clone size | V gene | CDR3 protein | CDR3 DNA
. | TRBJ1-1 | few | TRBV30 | CAWSRPGNWDTEAFF | TGTGCCTGGAGTCGACCCGGGAACTGGGACACTGAAGCTTTCTTT
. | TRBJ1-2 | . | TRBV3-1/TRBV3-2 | CASSQEPQGLGGYTF | TGTGCCAGCAGCCAAGAACCGCAGGGCTTGGGTGGCTACACCTTC
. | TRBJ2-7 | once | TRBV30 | CAWSVGTPPSYEQYF | TGTGCCTGGAGTGTCGGGACTCCCCCCTCCTACGAGCAGTACTTC
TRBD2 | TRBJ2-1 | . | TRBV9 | CASSVSGIDYNEQFF | TGTGCCAGCAGCGTAAGCGGGATAGATTACAATGAGCAGTTCTTC
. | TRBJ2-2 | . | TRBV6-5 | CASSRTGSYTGELFF | TGTGCCAGCAGTCGAACAGGGTCGTACACCGGGGAGCTGTTTTTT
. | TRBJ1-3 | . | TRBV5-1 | CASSPDAGFSGNTIYF | TGCGCCAGCAGCCCGGACGCGGGATTCTCTGGAAACACCATATATTTT
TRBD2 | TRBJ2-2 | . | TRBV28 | CASTGGGANTGELFF | TGTGCCAGCACCGGGGGGGGCGCGAACACCGGGGAGCTGTTTTTT
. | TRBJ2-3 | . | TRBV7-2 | CASSLDPRTQYF | TGTGCCAGCAGCTTAGACCCGAGAACGCAGTATTTT
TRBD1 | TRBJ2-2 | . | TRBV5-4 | CASSLGDRETGELFF | TGTGCCAGCAGCTTGGGGGACAGGGAGACCGGGGAGCTGTTTTTT
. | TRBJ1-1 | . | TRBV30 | CAWSPDISEAFF | TGTGCCTGGAGTCCGGACATTTCAGAAGCTTTCTTT
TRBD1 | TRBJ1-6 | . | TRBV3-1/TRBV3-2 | CASSQDRTGFGSPLHF | TGTGCCAGCAGCCAAGATCGGACAGGGTTCGGATCACCCCTCCACTTT
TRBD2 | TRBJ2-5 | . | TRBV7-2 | CASSLFRREETQYF | TGTGCCAGCAGCTTATTTCGGCGGGAGGAGACCCAGTACTTC
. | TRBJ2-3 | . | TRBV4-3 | CASSPVGRGGTDTQYF | TGCGCCAGCAGCCCAGTCGGGCGGGGCGGCACAGATACGCAGTATTTT
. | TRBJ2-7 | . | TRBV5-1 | CASSLVAGSIAYEQYF | TGCGCCAGCAGCTTGGTGGCAGGGTCGATAGCCTACGAGCAGTACTTC
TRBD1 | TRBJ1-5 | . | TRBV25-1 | CASSGDSNQPQHF | TGTGCCAGCAGTGGGGACAGTAATCAGCCCCAGCATTTT
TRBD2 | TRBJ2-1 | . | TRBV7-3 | CASSQAGPINEQFF | TGTGCCAGCAGCCAAGCGGGGCCCATCAATGAGCAGTTCTTC
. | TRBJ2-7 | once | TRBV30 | CAWREPGEQYF | TGTGCCTGGAGGGAGCCAGGGGAGCAGTACTTC
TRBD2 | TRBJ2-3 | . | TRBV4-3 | CASSLGELAVTDTQYF | TGCGCCAGCAGCCTCGGAGAACTAGCGGTCACAGATACGCAGTATTTT
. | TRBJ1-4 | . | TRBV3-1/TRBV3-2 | CASSSRGGGTNEKLFF | TGTGCCAGCAGCTCCCGTGGGGGGGGGACTAATGAAAAACTGTTTTTT
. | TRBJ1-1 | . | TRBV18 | CASSAGGHTEAFF | TGTGCCAGCTCTGCCGGCGGGCACACTGAAGCTTTCTTT
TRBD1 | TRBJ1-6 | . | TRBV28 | CASSSGTGVSPLHF | TGTGCCAGCAGTTCGGGGACAGGGGTCTCACCCCTCCACTTT
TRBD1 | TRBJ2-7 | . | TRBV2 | CASSLMTGSSYEQYF | TGTGCCAGCAGCCTTATGACAGGGTCGTCCTACGAGCAGTACTTC
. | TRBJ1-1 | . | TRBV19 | CASSARPGVGTEAFF | TGTGCCAGTAGTGCACGGCCGGGAGTGGGGACTGAAGCTTTCTTT
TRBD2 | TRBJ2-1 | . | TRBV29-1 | CSVLSGSSSYNEQFF | TGCAGCGTCCTTAGCGGGAGCAGCTCCTACAATGAGCAGTTCTTC
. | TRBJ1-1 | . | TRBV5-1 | CASSLAWTTMNTEAFF | TGCGCCAGCAGCTTGGCGTGGACAACTATGAACACTGAAGCTTTCTTT
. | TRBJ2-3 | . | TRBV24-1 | CATSDPMEGYERTDTQYF | TGTGCCACCAGTGATCCAATGGAGGGTTATGAACGCACAGATACGCAGTATTTT
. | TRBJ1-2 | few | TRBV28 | CASSFYGEPNYGYTF | TGTGCCAGCAGTTTCTATGGTGAACCAAACTATGGCTACACCTTC
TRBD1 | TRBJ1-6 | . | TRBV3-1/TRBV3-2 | CASRRQGESPLHF | TGTGCCAGCAGGAGACAGGGGGAGTCACCCCTCCACTTT
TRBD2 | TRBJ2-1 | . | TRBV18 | CASSPSAGKNEQFF | TGTGCCAGCTCACCATCAGCGGGAAAAAATGAGCAGTTCTTC
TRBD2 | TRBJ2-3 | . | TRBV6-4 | CASRPIAGGEDTQYF | TGTGCCAGCAGGCCTATAGCGGGAGGGGAAGATACGCAGTATTTT
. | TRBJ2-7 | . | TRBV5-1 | CASSVQGNSYEQYF | TGCGCCAGCAGCGTTCAGGGGAACTCCTACGAGCAGTACTTC
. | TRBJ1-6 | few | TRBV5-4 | CASSSQGNNSPLHF | TGTGCCAGCAGCTCACAGGGAAATAATTCACCCCTCCACTTT
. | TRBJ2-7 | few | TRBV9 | CASSVGQETYEQYF | TGTGCCAGCAGCGTAGGCCAGGAAACCTACGAGCAGTACTTC
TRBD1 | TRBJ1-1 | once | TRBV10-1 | CASKFPGQGFRATEAFF | TGCGCCAGCAAATTCCCGGGACAGGGTTTTCGTGCCACTGAAGCTTTCTTT
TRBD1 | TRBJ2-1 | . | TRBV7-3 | CASSPNRGLRDEQFF | TGTGCCAGCAGCCCTAACAGGGGGCTAAGGGATGAGCAGTTCTTC
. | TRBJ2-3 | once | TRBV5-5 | CASSSTQRRVNPDTQYF | TGTGCCAGCAGCTCAACCCAGCGGAGGGTCAACCCCGATACGCAGTATTTT
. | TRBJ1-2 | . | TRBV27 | CASSPRNERDGYTF | TGTGCCAGCAGTCCCCGCAATGAACGGGATGGCTACACCTTC
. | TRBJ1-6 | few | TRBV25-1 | CASSEGGRANSPLHF | TGTGCCAGCAGTGAAGGTGGCAGGGCCAATTCACCCCTCCACTTT
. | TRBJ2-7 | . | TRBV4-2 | CASSQVGAVGTYEQYF | TGTGCCAGCAGCCAAGTTGGGGCAGTGGGGACCTACGAGCAGTACTTC
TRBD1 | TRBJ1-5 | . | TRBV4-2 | CASSQAGQAQQPQHF | TGTGCCAGCAGCCAAGCCGGACAGGCTCAGCAGCCCCAGCATTTT
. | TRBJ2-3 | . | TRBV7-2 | CASSLARGSDTQYF | TGTGCCAGCAGCTTAGCGCGAGGTTCAGATACGCAGTATTTT
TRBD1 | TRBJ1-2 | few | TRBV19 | CASSTRTGRDYGYTF | TGTGCCAGTAGCACACGGACAGGGAGGGACTATGGCTACACCTTC
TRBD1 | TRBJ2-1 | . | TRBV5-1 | CASRTGVGTAHNEQFF | TGCGCCAGCAGAACTGGCGTAGGGACAGCGCACAATGAGCAGTTCTTC
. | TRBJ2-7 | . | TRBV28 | CASTPSGAPYEQYF | TGTGCCAGCACCCCGAGCGGCGCACCCTACGAGCAGTACTTC
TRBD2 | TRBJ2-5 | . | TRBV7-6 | CASSSAGTSGRGETQYF | TGTGCCAGCAGCTCGGCCGGGACTAGCGGGAGGGGGGAGACCCAGTACTTC
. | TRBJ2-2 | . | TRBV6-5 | CASTKQVTGELFF | TGTGCCAGCACGAAACAGGTCACCGGGGAGCTGTTTTTT
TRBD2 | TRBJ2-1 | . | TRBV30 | CACSFGPGTSLDEQFF | TGTGCCTGCTCCTTCGGGCCCGGGACTAGCTTAGATGAGCAGTTCTTC
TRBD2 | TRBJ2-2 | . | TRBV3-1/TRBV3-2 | CASSRLAGATGELFF | TGTGCCAGCAGTAGACTAGCGGGAGCCACCGGGGAGCTGTTTTTT